This T cell receptor (beta chain) was documented in a study of cytomegalovirus exposure and HLA in healthy donors. Background on the study: Unique TCR beta sequences numbering about 100 million came from 150 million to 200 million T cells in an earlier analysis. The study, taken as a whole, reports: The study labeled fewer than 200 TCR beta chains cytomegalovirus-associated. Available immune exposure information was restricted to CMV serostatus only. It was taken for granted in presence/absence analyses that sequencing depth across donors was roughly uniform.

Looked up from germline, CDR1 is LGHNA and CDR2 is YNFKEQ. The CDR3 runs to 15 residues. V lost 4 bases to trimming and J lost 8 bases, with 17 bases between them. PCR involved 60 Vbeta and 13 Jbeta primers. Here immunoSEQ multiplex PCR was the method, and the copy in TCRdb shows in-frame clones only, minus some. The sample has 150,000 to 200,000 clones, roughly 84% seen once; the top ten hold approximately 1.4%. About this clone: Its antigen remains unidentified.

This TCR derives from a young woman in good health and CMV-seronegative. The sequenced sample was PBMCs. The chain is built from TRBV4-2 and TRBJ1-4; D perhaps matches TRBD1 (5 bases). DNA for the CDR3: TGTGCCAGCAGCCCAAGGGGAGGGACGGGGGAAAAACTGTTTTTT. It specifies CASSPRGGTGEKLFF.